The subject of this entry is one T cell receptor (beta chain). Authors' methods: Nucleated cell number was recorded as an estimate derived from reference gene primer amplification. Profiling relied on immunoSEQ multiplex PCR, and the TCRdb table lists in-frame clones only, not all of them. V and J calls plus clone size are reproduced from that table; the DNA served to infer D and trimming. The repertoire consists of around 35,000 clones, with more than 75% occurring once and the leading ten covering roughly two thirds. The sample belongs to a study of blood T cell repertoires in COVID-19. Across the whole study: Whether acute or convalescent, the COVID-19 samples came from the United States, Italy and Spain. T cells, B-cell-depleted T cells, or PBMCs provided the cDNA or gDNA that served as material.

Deletions cut 5 bases from V and 0 bases from J, with 16 bases between. Per the germline V gene, CDR1 is LNHDA and CDR2 is SQIVND (reference sequence). The CDR3 runs to 17 residues. This chain links TRBV19 with TRBJ2-2; TRBD1 is a possible D gene (6 bases). The receptor was derived from a man aged 70-80 years with acute or convalescent COVID-19. Source material: peripheral blood. The chain's CDR3 is CASSPFGQTTNTGELFF. The CDR3 DNA follows: TGTGCCAGTAGTCCGTTCGGACAGACCACGAACACCGGGGAGCTGTTTTTT.